This TCR beta chain was obtained from a study of blood T cell repertoires in COVID-19. Turning to the study itself: Italy, Spain and the United States were the sources of the convalescent and acute COVID-19 samples. T cells, B-cell-depleted T cells, or PBMCs provided the cDNA or gDNA that served as material.

In the original analysis: Amplified reference gene primers provided the basis for estimating nucleated cell counts. The assay was immunoSEQ multiplex PCR, and TCRdb's table has in-frame clones only and misses some. From that table come the V and J calls and clone size; the DNA was used to work out D and trimming. The repertoire consists of around 67,000 clones, with 80% to 90% occurring once and the leading ten covering about 5%. This CDR3 region has 15 residues. Germline lookup yields CDR1 SGHAT and CDR2 FQNNGV. Trimming removed 5 bases from V and 3 bases from J, with 17 bases in between. This chain uses TRBV11-2 with TRBJ2-7; TRBD1 is a possible D gene (6 bases). The sample consisted of peripheral blood. The sequence derives from a man aged 50-59 years with active COVID-19. The CDR3 DNA follows: TGTGCCAGCAGCCCCTGGGGCCAGGGGATCTACGAGCAGTACTTC. Protein sequence: CASSPWGQGIYEQYF.